This TCR beta chain came from a study of cytomegalovirus exposure and HLA in healthy donors. Background on the study: A data release that came early held 75 million to 85 million unique TCRs from HLA-typed donors. Notes on the study in general: Most of the TCR beta V segments (in an earlier analysis) were productive either about 87% or about 30% of the time.

60 Vbeta and 13 Jbeta primers were used in PCR. The assay was immunoSEQ multiplex PCR, and TCRdb's table has in-frame clones only and misses some. The sample records some 190,000 clones, 82% being singletons. As regards this clone: Its antigen is still unknown.

The sequencing sample was made of PBMCs. The sequence was obtained from a man aged 35-49 years in good health and CMV-seronegative.

CDR3 in amino acids: CASSQDSGVNTEAFF. The DNA of the CDR3 is TGCGCCAGCAGCCAAGATTCAGGGGTCAACACTGAAGCTTTCTTT. The V gene is TRBV4-3, the J gene TRBJ1-1; perhaps TRBD1 as D (6 bases). V dropped 0 bases and J dropped 2 bases, with 10 bases sitting between them. Per germline, CDR1 LGHNA and CDR2 YSLEER. This CDR3 spans 15 amino acids.